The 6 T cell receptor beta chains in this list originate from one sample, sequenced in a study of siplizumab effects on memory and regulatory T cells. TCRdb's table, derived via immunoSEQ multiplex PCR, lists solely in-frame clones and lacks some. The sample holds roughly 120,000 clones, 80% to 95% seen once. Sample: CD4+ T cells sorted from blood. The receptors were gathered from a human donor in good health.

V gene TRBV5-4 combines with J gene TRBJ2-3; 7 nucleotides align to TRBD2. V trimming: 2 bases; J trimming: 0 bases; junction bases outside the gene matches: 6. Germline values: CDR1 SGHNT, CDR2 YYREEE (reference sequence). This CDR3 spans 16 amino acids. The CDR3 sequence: CASSLRAGLSTDTQYF. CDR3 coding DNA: TGTGCCAGCAGCTTAAGAGCGGGACTGAGCACAGATACGCAGTATTTT.

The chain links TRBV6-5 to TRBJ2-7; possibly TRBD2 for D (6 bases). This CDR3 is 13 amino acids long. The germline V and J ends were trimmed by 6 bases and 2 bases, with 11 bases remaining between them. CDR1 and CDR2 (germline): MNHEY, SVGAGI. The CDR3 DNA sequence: TGTGCCAGCAGCGGGACTCGCACCTACGAGCAGTACTTC. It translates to CASSGTRTYEQYF.

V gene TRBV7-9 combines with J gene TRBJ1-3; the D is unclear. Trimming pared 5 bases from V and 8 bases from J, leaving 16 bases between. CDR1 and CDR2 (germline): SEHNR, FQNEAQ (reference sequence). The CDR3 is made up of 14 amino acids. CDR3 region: CASSPTSTQDTIYF. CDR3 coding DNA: TGTGCCAGCAGCCCGACATCCACCCAGGACACCATATATTTT.

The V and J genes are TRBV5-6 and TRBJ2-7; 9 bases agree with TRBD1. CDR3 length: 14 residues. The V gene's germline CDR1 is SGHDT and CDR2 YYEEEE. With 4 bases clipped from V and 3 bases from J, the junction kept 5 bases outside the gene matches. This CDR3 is CASSTGTGYYEQYF. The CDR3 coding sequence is TGTGCCAGCAGCACCGGGACAGGGTACTACGAGCAGTACTTC.

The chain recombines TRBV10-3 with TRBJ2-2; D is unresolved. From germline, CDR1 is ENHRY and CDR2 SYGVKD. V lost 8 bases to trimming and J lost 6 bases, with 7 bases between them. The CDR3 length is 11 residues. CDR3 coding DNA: TGTGCCATCCAAGGAGCCGGGGAGCTGTTTTTT. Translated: CAIQGAGELFF.

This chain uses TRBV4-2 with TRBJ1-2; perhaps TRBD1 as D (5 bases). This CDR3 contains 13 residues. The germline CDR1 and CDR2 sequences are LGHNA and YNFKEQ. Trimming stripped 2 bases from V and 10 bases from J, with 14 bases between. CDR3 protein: CASSQTGPGDYTF. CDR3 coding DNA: TGTGCCAGCAGCCAAACAGGTCCCGGGGACTACACCTTC.